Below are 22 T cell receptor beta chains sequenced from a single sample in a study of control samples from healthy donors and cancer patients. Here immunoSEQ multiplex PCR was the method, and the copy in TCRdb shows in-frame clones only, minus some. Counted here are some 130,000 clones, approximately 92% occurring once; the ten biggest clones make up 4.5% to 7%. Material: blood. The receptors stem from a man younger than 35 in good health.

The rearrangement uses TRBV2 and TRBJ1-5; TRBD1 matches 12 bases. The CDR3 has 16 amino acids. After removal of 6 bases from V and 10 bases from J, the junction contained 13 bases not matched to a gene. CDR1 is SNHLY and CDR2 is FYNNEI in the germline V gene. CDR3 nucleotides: TGTGCCAGCAGCCCGGGACAGGGGGCCCCTATGATTCCCCAGCATTTT. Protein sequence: CASSPGQGAPMIPQHF.

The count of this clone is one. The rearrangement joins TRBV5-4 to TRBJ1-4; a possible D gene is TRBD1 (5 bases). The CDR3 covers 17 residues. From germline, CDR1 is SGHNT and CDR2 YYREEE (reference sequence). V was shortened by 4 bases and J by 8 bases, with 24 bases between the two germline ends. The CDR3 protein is CASSPGGPPAGPEKLFF. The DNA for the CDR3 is TGTGCCAGCAGCCCCGGGGGACCACCTGCGGGACCGGAAAAACTGTTTTTT.

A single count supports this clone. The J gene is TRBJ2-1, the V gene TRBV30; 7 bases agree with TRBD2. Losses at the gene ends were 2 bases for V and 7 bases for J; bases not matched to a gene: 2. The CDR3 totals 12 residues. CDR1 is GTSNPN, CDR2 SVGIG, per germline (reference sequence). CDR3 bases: TGTGCCTGGAGTCGGGAGGTGAATGAGCAGTTCTTC. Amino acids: CAWSREVNEQFF. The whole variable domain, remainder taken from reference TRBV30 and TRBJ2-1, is SQTIHQWPATLVQPVGSPLSLECTVEGTSNPNLYWYRQAAGRGLQLLFYSVGIGQISSEVPQNLSASRPQDRQFILSSKKLLLSDSGFYLCAWSREVNEQFFGPGTRLTVL.

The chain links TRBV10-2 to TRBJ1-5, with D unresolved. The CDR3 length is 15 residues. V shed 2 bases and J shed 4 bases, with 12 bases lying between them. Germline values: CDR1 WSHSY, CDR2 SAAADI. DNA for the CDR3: TGCGCCAGCAGTGAGGTCCTCCTCGAGAATCAGCCCCAGCATTTT. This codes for CASSEVLLENQPQHF.

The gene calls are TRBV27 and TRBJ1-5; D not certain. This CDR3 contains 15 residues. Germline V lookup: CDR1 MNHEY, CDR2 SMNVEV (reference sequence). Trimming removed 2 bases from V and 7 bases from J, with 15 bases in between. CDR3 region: CASSLIAGVGQPQHF. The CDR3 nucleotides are TGTGCCAGCAGTTTAATAGCAGGTGTGGGCCAGCCCCAGCATTTT.

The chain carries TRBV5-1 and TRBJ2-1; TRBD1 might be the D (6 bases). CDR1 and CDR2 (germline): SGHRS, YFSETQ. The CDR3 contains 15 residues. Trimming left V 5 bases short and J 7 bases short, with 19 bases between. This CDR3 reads CASSLTGFGTNEQFF. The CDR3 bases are TGCGCCAGCAGTTTAACAGGGTTCGGTACGAATGAGCAGTTCTTC.

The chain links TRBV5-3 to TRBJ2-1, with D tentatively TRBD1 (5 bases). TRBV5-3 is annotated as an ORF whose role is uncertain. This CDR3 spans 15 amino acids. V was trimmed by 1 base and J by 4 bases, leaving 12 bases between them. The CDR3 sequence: CARSLYDSEYNEQFF. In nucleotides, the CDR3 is TGTGCCAGAAGCTTGTATGACAGCGAATACAATGAGCAGTTCTTC.

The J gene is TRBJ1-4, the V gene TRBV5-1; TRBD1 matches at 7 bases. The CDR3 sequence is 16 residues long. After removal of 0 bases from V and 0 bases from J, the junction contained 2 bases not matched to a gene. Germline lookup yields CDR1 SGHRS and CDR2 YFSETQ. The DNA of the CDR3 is TGCGCCAGCAGCTTGGGCAGGGGGACAACTAATGAAAAACTGTTTTTT. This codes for CASSLGRGTTNEKLFF.

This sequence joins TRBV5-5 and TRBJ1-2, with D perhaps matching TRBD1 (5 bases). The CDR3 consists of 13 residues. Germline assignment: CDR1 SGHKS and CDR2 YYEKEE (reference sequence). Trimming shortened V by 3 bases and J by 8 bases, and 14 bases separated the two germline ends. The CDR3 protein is CASSSDWGIGYTF. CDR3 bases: TGTGCCAGCAGCTCTGACTGGGGGATCGGCTACACCTTC.

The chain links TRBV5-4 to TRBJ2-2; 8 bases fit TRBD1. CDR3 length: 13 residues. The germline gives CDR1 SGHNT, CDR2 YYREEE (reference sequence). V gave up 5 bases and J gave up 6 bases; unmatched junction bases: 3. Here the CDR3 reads CASRQDRAGELFF. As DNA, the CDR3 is TGTGCCAGCAGACAGGACAGGGCCGGGGAGCTGTTTTTT.

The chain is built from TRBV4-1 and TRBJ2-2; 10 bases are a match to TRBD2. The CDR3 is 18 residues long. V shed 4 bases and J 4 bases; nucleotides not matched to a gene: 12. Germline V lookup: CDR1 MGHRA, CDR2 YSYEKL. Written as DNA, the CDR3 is TGCGCCAGCAGCCCAGGGGGCCTAGCGGGGGTCGGCACCGGGGAGCTGTTTTTT. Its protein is CASSPGGLAGVGTGELFF.

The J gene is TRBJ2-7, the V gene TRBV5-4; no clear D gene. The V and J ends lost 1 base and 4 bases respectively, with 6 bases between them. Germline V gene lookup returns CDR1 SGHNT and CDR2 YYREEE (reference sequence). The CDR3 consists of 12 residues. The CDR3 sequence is CASSLMGYEQYF. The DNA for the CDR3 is TGTGCCAGCAGCTTGATGGGTTACGAGCAGTACTTC. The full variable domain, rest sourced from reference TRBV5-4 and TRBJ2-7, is ETGVTQSPTHLIKTRGQQVTLRCSSQSGHNTVSWYQQALGQGPQFIFQYYREEENGRGNFPPRFSGLQFPNYSSELNVNALELDDSALYLCASSLMGYEQYFGPGTRLTVT.

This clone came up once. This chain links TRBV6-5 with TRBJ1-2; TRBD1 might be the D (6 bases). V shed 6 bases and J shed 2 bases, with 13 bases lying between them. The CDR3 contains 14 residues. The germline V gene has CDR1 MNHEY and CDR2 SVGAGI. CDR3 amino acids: CASRKGTTNYGYTF. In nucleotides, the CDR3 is TGTGCCAGCAGAAAGGGGACAACAAACTATGGCTACACCTTC.

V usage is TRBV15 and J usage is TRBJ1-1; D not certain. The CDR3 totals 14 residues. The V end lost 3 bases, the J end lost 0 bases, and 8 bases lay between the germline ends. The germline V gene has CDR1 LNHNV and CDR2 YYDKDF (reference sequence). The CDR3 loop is CATSRGTLNTEAFF. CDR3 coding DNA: TGTGCCACCAGCAGGGGAACTTTGAACACTGAAGCTTTCTTT. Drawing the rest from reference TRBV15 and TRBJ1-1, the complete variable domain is DAMVIQNPRYQVTQFGKPVTLSCSQTLNHNVMYWYQQKSSQAPKLLFHYYDKDFNNEADTPDNFQSRRPNTSFCFLDIRSPGLGDTAMYLCATSRGTLNTEAFFGQGTRLTVV.

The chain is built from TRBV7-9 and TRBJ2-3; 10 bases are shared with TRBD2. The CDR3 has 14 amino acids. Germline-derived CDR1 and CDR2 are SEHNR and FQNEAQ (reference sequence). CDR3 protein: CATSSGGGTDTQYF. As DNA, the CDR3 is TGTGCTACGTCTAGCGGGGGAGGCACAGATACGCAGTATTTT.

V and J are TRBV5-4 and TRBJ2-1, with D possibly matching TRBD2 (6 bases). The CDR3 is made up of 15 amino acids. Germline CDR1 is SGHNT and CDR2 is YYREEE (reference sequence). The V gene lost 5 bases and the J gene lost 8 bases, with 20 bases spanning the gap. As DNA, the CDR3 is TGTGCCAGCAGTCCACCCCCCGGTAGGGAGGATGAGCAGTTCTTC. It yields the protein CASSPPPGREDEQFF.

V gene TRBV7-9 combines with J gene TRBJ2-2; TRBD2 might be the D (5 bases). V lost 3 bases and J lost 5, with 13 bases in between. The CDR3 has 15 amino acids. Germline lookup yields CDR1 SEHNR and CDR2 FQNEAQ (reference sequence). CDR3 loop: CASSFKLDFTGELFF. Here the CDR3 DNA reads TGTGCCAGCAGCTTCAAGTTGGACTTTACCGGGGAGCTGTTTTTT.

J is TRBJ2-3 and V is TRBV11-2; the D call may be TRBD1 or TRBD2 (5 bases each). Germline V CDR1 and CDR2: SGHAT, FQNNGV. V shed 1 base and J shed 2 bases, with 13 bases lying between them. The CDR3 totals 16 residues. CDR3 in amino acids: CASSLGGAPITDTQYF. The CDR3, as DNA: TGTGCCAGCAGCTTAGGAGGGGCTCCCATCACAGATACGCAGTATTTT.

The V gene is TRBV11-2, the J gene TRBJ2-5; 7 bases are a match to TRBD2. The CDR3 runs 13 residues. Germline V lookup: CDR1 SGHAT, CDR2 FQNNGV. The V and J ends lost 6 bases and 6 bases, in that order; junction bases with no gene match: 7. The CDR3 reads CASSVSGPQTQYF. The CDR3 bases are TGTGCCAGCAGTGTTAGCGGGCCCCAGACCCAGTACTTC.

The CDR3 DNA is TGTGCCAGCAGTGAATATGTTTCGGGGGTTAACACTGAAGCTTTCTTT. It yields the protein CASSEYVSGVNTEAFF. This chain uses TRBV25-1 with TRBJ1-1; the D gene is possibly TRBD1 (5 bases). Trimming left V 0 bases short and J 2 bases short, with 13 bases between. Germline CDR1 reads MGHDK; CDR2 reads SYGVNS. There are 16 residues in the CDR3.

The CDR3 bases are TGTGCCAGCAGCCTCTACTCAGGGATTAACACCGGGGAGCTGTTTTTT. It translates to CASSLYSGINTGELFF. The genes are TRBV14 and TRBJ2-2; a weak D match, TRBD1 (5 bases). This CDR3 has 16 residues. Germline CDR1 and CDR2: SGHDN and FVKESK. V shed 4 bases and J shed 2 bases, with 14 bases lying between them.

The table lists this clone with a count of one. CDR3 sequence: CASSGRQGYEQYF. Here the CDR3 DNA reads TGTGCCAGCAGCGGGAGACAGGGCTACGAGCAGTACTTC. The chain uses TRBV9 and TRBJ2-7; 7 nucleotides agree with TRBD1. The germline gives CDR1 SGDLS, CDR2 YYNGEE. The CDR3 spans 13 residues. The V and J ends lost 3 bases and 3 bases, in that order; junction bases with no gene match: 3. Variable domain in full (rest from reference TRBV9 and TRBJ2-7): DSGVTQTPKHLITATGQRVTLRCSPRSGDLSVYWYQQSLDQGLQFLIQYYNGEERAKGNILERFSAQQFPDLHSELNLSSLELGDSALYFCASSGRQGYEQYFGPGTRLTVT.